Listed here are 23 T cell receptor beta chains from one sample, sequenced in a study of radiation and T cells in renal cell carcinoma. Sequenced by immunoSEQ multiplex PCR; TCRdb stores in-frame clones only, minus some. Counted here are fewer than 85,000 clones, about 89% occurring once; the ten biggest clones make up more than 4.5%. Time point described: blood 4 weeks post-SBRT, at nephrectomy. Regarding treatment: 15 Gy SBRT to primary tumor, nephrectomy 4 weeks later. The sample in question was blood, obtained from a patient whose treatment included radiotherapy and nephrectomy. These receptors all stem from a woman aged 70-85 years with renal cell carcinoma.

This chain links TRBV4-2 with TRBJ2-3; no clear D. Germline CDR1 and CDR2: LGHNA and YNFKEQ. V was cut by 0 bases and J by 1 base, with 11 bases left in between. The CDR3 runs 16 residues. The CDR3 bases are TGTGCCAGCAGCCAAGAGGCAGCACCACGCACAGATACGCAGTATTTT. Residues: CASSQEAAPRTDTQYF.

The V and J genes are TRBV6-6 and TRBJ1-1; 9 bases line up with TRBD1. V was clipped by 2 bases and J by 4 bases; unmatched bases: 8. Per germline, CDR1 MNHNY and CDR2 SVGAGI (reference sequence). This CDR3 is built from 16 residues. The CDR3 spells CASSYATGGVGTEAFF. CDR3 DNA sequence: TGTGCCAGCAGTTACGCGACAGGGGGTGTTGGCACTGAAGCTTTCTTT.

The rearrangement uses TRBV11-2 and TRBJ1-6, with 7 bases matching TRBD1. Per germline, CDR1 SGHAT and CDR2 FQNNGV. Unmatched junction bases numbered 15, after V lost 5 bases and J lost 8 bases. CDR3 length equals 17 residues. CDR3 residues: CASSGDRAGVGDSPLHF. CDR3 nucleotide sequence: TGTGCCAGCAGCGGAGACAGGGCCGGGGTGGGTGATTCACCCCTCCACTTT.

This clone occurred once. This chain joins TRBV7-2 and TRBJ2-7, with a tentative D call TRBD1 (5 bases). Trimming removed 1 base from V and 6 bases from J, with 10 bases in between. From germline, CDR1 is SGHTA and CDR2 FQGNSA. The CDR3 runs to 13 residues. In DNA form, the CDR3 reads TGTGCCAGCAGCTTAGGCCAGGGCACCGAGCAGTACTTC. This gives the protein CASSLGQGTEQYF.

This rearrangement joins TRBV28 to TRBJ2-7; D might be TRBD1 (5 bases). Trimming cost V 4 bases and J 2 bases, with 15 bases left between them. There are 15 residues in the CDR3. The germline V gene has CDR1 MDHEN and CDR2 SYDVKM. The CDR3 spells CASSYLAGPTYEQYF. The DNA for the CDR3 is TGTGCCAGCAGTTATTTGGCAGGGCCGACCTACGAGCAGTACTTC.

The rearrangement links TRBV29-1 to TRBJ1-2, with a weak D call TRBD1 (5 bases). Per the germline V gene, CDR1 is SQVTM and CDR2 is ANQGSEA. This CDR3 comprises 11 residues. The CDR3 loop is CSDGGDYGYTF. The DNA of the CDR3 is TGCAGTGACGGGGGGGACTATGGCTACACCTTC.

This clone showed up just once. This chain joins TRBV7-9 and TRBJ2-3, with TRBD2 matching 11 bases. Germline V gene data show CDR1 as SEHNR and CDR2 as FQNEAQ (reference sequence). Trimming cost V 1 base and J 2 bases; bases outside gene matches: 11. The CDR3 covers 19 residues. In nucleotides, the CDR3 is TGTGCCAGCAGCTTAGATTGGCTAGCGGGGGGCCGGATCACAGATACGCAGTATTTT. Translating gives CASSLDWLAGGRITDTQYF.

This clone was counted between two and nine times. This chain links TRBV19 with TRBJ1-4; D remains unclear. The germline V gene has CDR1 LNHDA and CDR2 SQIVND (reference sequence). Trimming removed 5 bases from V and 8 bases from J, with 12 bases in between. The length of the CDR3 is 13 residues. The CDR3 is CASSLPIGEKLFF. The CDR3 region has the DNA TGTGCCAGTAGTCTTCCCATCGGGGAAAAACTGTTTTTT.

The chain links TRBV7-8 to TRBJ2-3, with D unclear. In germline, CDR1 is SGHVS, CDR2 FQNEAQ. V was pared by 5 bases and J by 1 base, with 19 bases between. The CDR3 has 17 residues. The CDR3 sequence is CASSPLVSSRRTDTQYF. The CDR3 DNA sequence: TGTGCCAGCAGCCCCCTGGTTTCCAGCAGACGCACAGATACGCAGTATTTT.

V gene TRBV5-1 combines with J gene TRBJ2-5; D perhaps matches TRBD1 (6 bases). The CDR3 is 13 amino acids. Germline-derived CDR1 and CDR2 are SGHRS and YFSETQ. Trimming cost V 1 base and J 5 bases, with 9 bases left between them. CDR3: CASSLTGLETQYF. The CDR3 nucleotides read TGCGCCAGCAGCTTGACAGGGTTGGAGACCCAGTACTTC.

The chain carries TRBV4-3 and TRBJ1-3; D is unresolved. Germline V gene data show CDR1 as LGHNA and CDR2 as YSLEER. The CDR3 runs 16 residues. Deletions cut 0 bases from V and 0 bases from J, with 9 bases between. The CDR3 DNA follows: TGCGCCAGCAGCCAAGATCGGGGAGTCTCTGGAAACACCATATATTTT. The encoded protein is CASSQDRGVSGNTIYF.

The rearrangement uses TRBV7-8 and TRBJ1-4, with D uncertain. CDR1 SGHVS and CDR2 FQNEAQ come from the germline V gene. The CDR3 has 15 amino acids. Trimming removed 1 base at V and 4 bases at J, with 10 bases between. DNA of the CDR3: TGTGCCAGCAGCTTAGAATCGGGTCTTAATGAAAAACTGTTTTTT. Amino acid sequence: CASSLESGLNEKLFF.

The chain combines TRBV7-9 with TRBJ2-3, with D tentatively TRBD1 or TRBD2 (5 bases each). The CDR3 has 16 residues. With 3 bases removed from V and 3 bases from J, the gap between germline ends came to 16 bases. Germline-derived CDR1 and CDR2 are SEHNR and FQNEAQ (reference sequence). For the CDR3, the DNA is TGTGCCAGCAGCTTCCCCGGGGCGAGGGGAACAGATACGCAGTATTTT. Translated: CASSFPGARGTDTQYF.

The chain recombines TRBV11-2 with TRBJ2-7, with 10 bases aligning to TRBD1. CDR3 length equals 16 residues. Germline V gene sequence: CDR1 SGHAT, CDR2 FQNNGV. V was pared by 6 bases and J by 4 bases, with 12 bases of the junction left unmatched. The CDR3 is CASRVSVGQGNYEQYF. The CDR3, as DNA: TGTGCCAGCAGGGTATCGGTGGGACAGGGGAATTACGAGCAGTACTTC.

The V and J genes are TRBV19 and TRBJ1-3, with D tentatively TRBD1 (6 bases). The CDR3 spans 15 residues. Germline V CDR1 and CDR2: LNHDA, SQIVND (reference sequence). Trimming shortened V by 6 bases and J by 3 bases, and 15 bases separated the two germline ends. In nucleotides, the CDR3 is TGTGCCAGTAGAGACTTTGGGGGCGGTGGAAACACCATATATTTT. Its translation: CASRDFGGGGNTIYF.

This chain links TRBV15 with TRBJ2-5; D is undetermined. Trimming shortened V by 9 bases and J by 5 bases, and 10 bases separated the two germline ends. CDR1 and CDR2 (germline): LNHNV, YYDKDF (reference sequence). The CDR3 has 11 amino acids. CDR3 amino acids: CATSVTETQYF. CDR3 in DNA: TGTGCCACGTCTGTAACGGAGACCCAGTACTTC.

The chain employs TRBV29-1 and TRBJ2-3; possibly TRBD1 for D (6 bases). Germline V lookup: CDR1 SQVTM, CDR2 ANQGSEA. The CDR3 spans 14 residues. Trimming took 6 bases from V and 0 from J, leaving 13 bases between them. Written as DNA, the CDR3 is TGCAGCGTCACACAGGGATCTAGCACAGATACGCAGTATTTT. Its translation: CSVTQGSSTDTQYF.

This rearrangement joins TRBV2 to TRBJ1-1, with D uncertain. The CDR3 spans 14 residues. The germline gives CDR1 SNHLY, CDR2 FYNNEI. V was cut by 5 bases and J by 1 base, with 11 bases left in between. Here the CDR3 DNA reads TGTGCCAGCAGTTCTTCCTCCCGGAACACTGAAGCTTTCTTT. The encoded protein is CASSSSSRNTEAFF.

The chain has TRBV11-3 and TRBJ2-5, with TRBD1 matching over 7 bases. CDR1 and CDR2 (germline): SGHNT, YENEEA. V lost 3 bases to trimming and J lost 5 bases; unmatched junction nucleotides: 9. The CDR3 extends over 15 amino acids. The CDR3 region is CASSLGTARPETQYF. The CDR3, as DNA: TGTGCCAGCAGCTTGGGGACAGCTCGTCCGGAGACCCAGTACTTC.

This chain uses TRBV5-4 with TRBJ1-2; D is uncertain. Trimming took off 3 bases at V and 0 bases at J, with 15 bases between the two ends. Germline CDR1 and CDR2: SGHNT and YYREEE (reference sequence). The CDR3 is 16 residues long. The chain's CDR3 is CASSSGLGQPNYGYTF. The CDR3 DNA follows: TGTGCCAGCAGCTCCGGACTGGGCCAGCCTAACTATGGCTACACCTTC.

This clone was picked up a small number of times. This chain uses TRBV2 with TRBJ1-1; D ambiguous. V was cut by 2 bases and J by 6 bases, with 7 bases left in between. The CDR3 extends over 12 amino acids. Germline V gene data show CDR1 as SNHLY and CDR2 as FYNNEI. CDR3 DNA sequence: TGTGCCAGCAGTGAATATATTGCTGAAGCTTTCTTT. This translates into CASSEYIAEAFF.

Written as DNA, the CDR3 is TGTGCCAGTAGTATAGTTGCGGGGGGGCTCACAGATACGCAGTATTTT. Translation: CASSIVAGGLTDTQYF. V and J are TRBV19 and TRBJ2-3; TRBD2 agrees at 9 bases. CDR1 LNHDA and CDR2 SQIVND come from the germline V gene (reference sequence). J gave up 2 bases and V 1 base, and 4 bases lay outside the gene matches. The CDR3 runs to 16 residues.

This clone has just one count. V usage is TRBV27 and J usage is TRBJ1-6; D is perhaps TRBD1 (6 bases). There are 14 residues in the CDR3. V was cut by 3 bases and J by 9 bases, with 12 bases left in between. Looked up from germline, CDR1 is MNHEY and CDR2 is SMNVEV (reference sequence). CDR3 in DNA: TGTGCCAGCAGTTTCGGACAGCAGGGTTCACCCCTCCACTTT. Its protein is CASSFGQQGSPLHF.